This entry concerns a single T cell receptor (beta chain). These data originate in a study of T cell changes during pregnancy in multiple sclerosis. Clones were sequenced by immunoSEQ multiplex PCR, and TCRdb holds only the in-frame ones, with some missing. This sample carries 50,000 or so clones, roughly 95% of them seen once, and the ten largest clones take 3.9%. Per the germline V gene, CDR1 is MNHEY and CDR2 is SVGAGI. This CDR3 is built from 15 residues. After removal of 5 bases from V and 0 bases from J, the junction contained 5 bases not matched to a gene. The sample consisted of CD8+ T cells from peripheral blood mononuclear cells, taken after pregnancy. This chain joins TRBV6-5 and TRBJ2-7, with 9 bases matching TRBD2. This TCR derives from a female donor with multiple sclerosis, enrolled in a pregnancy study. As DNA, the CDR3 is TGTGCCAGCAGTCTAAGCGGGGGGACCTCCTACGAGCAGTACTTC. Amino acids: CASSLSGGTSYEQYF.